This T cell receptor beta chain was profiled in a study of cytomegalovirus exposure and HLA in healthy donors. Whole-study results and caveats: The tendency of first-cohort TCR clusters to co-occur in the 120 or so validation repertoires was the finding of a later analysis.

With regard to this clone: Antigen specificity is unknown.

Measured with immunoSEQ multiplex PCR; TCRdb has only the in-frame clones, and not every one. Counted here are some 350,000 clones, around 90% occurring once; the ten biggest clones make up over 1%. The CDR3 is 15 residues long. Germline CDR1 is MNHEY and CDR2 is SVGAGI. Trimming took 6 bases from V and 3 from J; bases not matched to a gene: 8. The receptor was isolated from a woman in her 30s in good health and CMV-seropositive. The sample consisted of PBMCs. The rearrangement links TRBV6-5 to TRBJ1-5; 7 bases fit TRBD1. In nucleotides, the CDR3 is TGTGCCAGCAGCACTACAGGGGCTAACAATCAGCCCCAGCATTTT. Translation: CASSTTGANNQPQHF.